This entry concerns a single T cell receptor (beta chain). The target antigen is unknown. This sample is part of a study of T cells in Graves' hyperthyroidism and ophthalmopathy. Authors of the study amplified TCR beta CDR3 regions from RNA transcripts. First-round RT-PCR with HTBI primers amplified the TCR CDR3 region. One entry per CDR3 protein, called by TCRdb with MiXCR from the multiplex PCR reads. Among hundreds of thousands of distinct CDR3 sequences listed, over 35% were seen once. Study-level results: Within blood appeared most thyroid clonotypes that had expanded above 0.001.

The study defined stable Graves' hyperthyroidism as no ophthalmopathy progression within 18 months. Germline V gene data show CDR1 as SQVTM and CDR2 as ANQGSEA. V was cut by 8 bases and J by 5 bases, with 15 bases left in between. This CDR3 spans 12 amino acids. The J gene is TRBJ2-5, the V gene TRBV29-1, with a weak D call TRBD1 (6 bases). Sequencing used blood. This receptor was identified in a man between 18 and 29 years old with Graves' hyperthyroidism. As DNA, the CDR3 is TGCAGCAGCTTGGGGGCTCGGGAGACCCAGTACTTC. Translation gives CSSLGARETQYF.